This TCR beta chain comes out of a study of graft-versus-host responses after intestinal transplantation. Study-level information: Transplantation in recipients was multivisceral, liver-intestinal, or isolated intestinal. Every recipient underwent anti-thymocyte globulin induction, then tacrolimus and steroids for around three years.

This clone was seen more than once but under ten times. The antigen is unknown. The CDR3 is 15 residues long. Trimming shortened V by 10 bases and J by 10 bases, and 23 bases separated the two germline ends. Germline lookup yields CDR1 MNHNS and CDR2 SASEGT. Points from the study as a whole: Recipient marrow contained GvH clones, some of which appeared first in ileum or blood. Clonal ratios of graft-versus-host to host-versus-graft in allografts were high for patients exhibiting graft-donor T cell macrochimerism.

Produced via immunoSEQ multiplex PCR; TCRdb's table is partial and in-frame only. The top ten clones hold roughly 0.2% of a sample with 75,000 to 100,000 clones, 91% of them seen once. This receptor was identified in a human donor who was the organ donor for an intestinal transplant. This chain joins TRBV6-1 and TRBJ1-6; tentatively, D is TRBD1 (6 bases). The sequencing here drew on unstimulated CD4+ T cells sorted from spleen or lymph node cells, taken before transplant. The DNA of the CDR3 is TGTGCCACCACGTCCGAGGGACATTGGGAATCACCCCTCCACTTT. Encoded protein: CATTSEGHWESPLHF.